Each of the 27 T cell receptor beta chains below was sequenced from the same sample in a study of OX40 agonist ivuxolimab in advanced cancers. The protocol was immunoSEQ multiplex PCR, while the TCRdb copy is restricted to in-frame clones and leaves out a portion. The sample includes around 84,000 clones, 70% to 85% of them seen just once. Here the sequenced sample was CD4+ or CD8+ T cells sorted from blood, taken in a trial of the OX40 agonist ivuxolimab. The receptors stem from an adult with an advanced solid tumor such as melanoma, head and neck, liver or kidney cancer.

This clone has just one count. The rearrangement uses TRBV28 and TRBJ2-5; perhaps TRBD1 as D (5 bases). Germline lookup yields CDR1 MDHEN and CDR2 SYDVKM. The CDR3 spans 15 residues. With 7 bases removed from V and 2 bases from J, the gap between germline ends came to 17 bases. The CDR3: CASIPGALGQETQYF. CDR3 bases: TGTGCCAGCATCCCTGGGGCTCTGGGACAAGAGACCCAGTACTTC.

The rearrangement uses TRBV4-3 and TRBJ2-5; 13 bases align to TRBD2. The CDR3 sequence is 18 residues long. Germline V CDR1 and CDR2: LGHNA, YSLEER. Trimming removed 3 bases from V and 4 bases from J; junction bases left unmatched: 11. In nucleotides, the CDR3 is TGCGCCAGCAGCCAGGTGGGACTAGCGGGACGGGCCGGAGAGACCCAGTACTTC. It codes for CASSQVGLAGRAGETQYF.

CDR3 in amino acids: CASSYGQGPKETQYF. The CDR3 nucleotides read TGCGCCAGCAGCTATGGACAGGGACCTAAAGAGACCCAGTACTTC. The chain carries TRBV5-1 and TRBJ2-5, with 8 positions matching TRBD1. Looked up from germline, CDR1 is SGHRS and CDR2 is YFSETQ. The CDR3 has 15 residues. Trimming removed 3 bases from V and 3 bases from J; junction bases left unmatched: 7.

This clone was detected once. The junction and the germline gene differ at one end; a read error may be behind it. The rearrangement joins TRBV10-3 to TRBJ2-2, with 8 bases aligning to TRBD2. The CDR3 consists of 14 residues. CDR1 is ENHRY, CDR2 SYGVKD, per germline. This chain's CDR3 is CAISVGLDTGELFF. Written as DNA, the CDR3 is TGTGCCATCAGTGTGGGACTAGACACGGGGGAGCTGTTTTTT.

DNA for the CDR3: TGTGCCAGCTCCCCGGACAGCCAAGAGACCCAGTACTTC. It translates to CASSPDSQETQYF. The chain uses TRBV18 and TRBJ2-5, with a weak D call TRBD1 (6 bases). Germline V CDR1 and CDR2: KGHSH, LQKENI. Trimming removed 6 bases from V and 1 base from J, with 9 bases in between. This CDR3 spans 13 amino acids.

The chain couples TRBV5-1 to TRBJ2-1; TRBD1 might be the D (6 bases). V gave up 1 base and J gave up 3 bases, with 11 bases separating them. The CDR3 consists of 15 residues. The V gene's germline CDR1 is SGHRS and CDR2 YFSETQ. DNA for the CDR3: TGCGCCAGCAGCTTGTCAGGGGTCCTCTACAATGAGCAGTTCTTC. Its protein is CASSLSGVLYNEQFF.

The chain recombines TRBV2 with TRBJ2-7, with 7 nucleotides matching TRBD1. The junction had 2 bases not matched to a gene; V was cut back by 4 bases and J by 5 bases. This CDR3 is 12 amino acids long. CDR1 and CDR2 from the germline V gene are SNHLY and FYNNEI. The CDR3, as DNA: TGTGCCAGCAGTGTGCAGGGGGACGAGCAGTACTTC. This encodes CASSVQGDEQYF.

This rearrangement joins TRBV5-6 to TRBJ2-3; 7 bases are a match to TRBD1. The CDR3 extends over 16 amino acids. V was clipped by 4 bases and J by 2 bases; unmatched bases: 10. Germline V gene lookup returns CDR1 SGHDT and CDR2 YYEEEE. This CDR3 reads CASSARQTGTTDTQYF. CDR3 bases: TGTGCCAGCAGCGCCCGGCAGACAGGGACCACAGATACGCAGTATTTT.

This rearrangement joins TRBV6-5 to TRBJ2-2; the D is unclear. The CDR3 length is 16 residues. The ends were cut back, 2 bases at V and 0 bases at J, with 10 bases in the middle. Germline CDR1 reads MNHEY; CDR2 reads SVGAGI. CDR3 sequence: CASSYGISANTGELFF. The CDR3 DNA reads as TGTGCCAGCAGTTACGGCATATCCGCGAACACCGGGGAGCTGTTTTTT.

This clone was detected once. This sequence joins TRBV2 and TRBJ1-1; tentative D call: TRBD1 (5 bases). V was trimmed by 6 bases and J by 0 bases, leaving 11 bases between them. The CDR3 loop spans 14 amino acids. The germline V gene encodes CDR1 SNHLY and CDR2 FYNNEI. CDR3 sequence: CASRRGPLNTEAFF. The CDR3 region has the DNA TGTGCCAGCAGACGGGGACCATTGAACACTGAAGCTTTCTTT.

The chain employs TRBV11-2 and TRBJ1-6; possibly TRBD1 for D (6 bases). V lost 2 bases to trimming and J lost 8 bases, with 13 bases between them. Germline CDR1 is SGHAT and CDR2 is FQNNGV. The CDR3 sequence is 15 residues long. The CDR3 nucleotides read TGTGCCAGCAGCTTATTGGGGGGGGCGTATTCACCCCTCCACTTT. Its translation is CASSLLGGAYSPLHF.

The chain employs TRBV7-2 and TRBJ2-3, with D possibly matching TRBD1 (6 bases). The CDR3 contains 18 residues. V was trimmed by 2 bases and J by 2 bases, leaving 20 bases between them. CDR1 and CDR2 (germline): SGHTA, FQGNSA. The CDR3: CASSLFASSTGNTDTQYF. As DNA, the CDR3 is TGTGCCAGCAGCTTATTTGCGTCTTCTACAGGGAACACAGATACGCAGTATTTT. The whole variable domain, remainder taken from reference TRBV7-2 and TRBJ2-3, is GAGVSQSPSNKVTEKGKDVELRCDPISGHTALYWYRQSLGQGLEFLIYFQGNSAPDKSGLPSDRFSAERTGGSVSTLTIQRTQQEDSAVYLCASSLFASSTGNTDTQYFGPGTRLTVL.

The chain carries TRBV19 and TRBJ2-7; D is undetermined. V was clipped by 7 bases and J by 2 bases, with 15 bases between them. This CDR3 has 14 amino acids. In germline, CDR1 is LNHDA, CDR2 SQIVND (reference sequence). The CDR3 protein is CASNYVGRAYEQYF. The CDR3 nucleotides read TGTGCCAGTAACTACGTCGGCAGAGCCTACGAGCAGTACTTC.

The chain employs TRBV11-3 and TRBJ2-1, with D perhaps given as TRBD1 or TRBD2 (5 bases each). This CDR3 has 13 residues. Germline V lookup: CDR1 SGHNT, CDR2 YENEEA. The ends were cut back, 0 bases at V and 8 bases at J, with 8 bases in the middle. The CDR3 loop reads CASSLDRGDEQFF. The CDR3 nucleotides are TGTGCCAGCAGCTTAGACCGAGGGGATGAGCAGTTCTTC. Drawing the rest from reference TRBV11-3 and TRBJ2-1, the complete variable domain is EAGVVQSPRYKIIEKKQPVAFWCNPISGHNTLYWYLQNLGQGPELLIRYENEEAVDDSQLPKDRFSAERLKGVDSTLKIQPAELGDSAVYLCASSLDRGDEQFFGPGTRLTVL.

The chain has TRBV11-2 and TRBJ1-5, with TRBD1 identical over 7 bases. Germline V gene sequence: CDR1 SGHAT, CDR2 FQNNGV. The CDR3 is made up of 15 amino acids. V lost 5 bases to trimming and J lost 0 bases; unmatched junction nucleotides: 4. This CDR3 reads CASSRDSNSNQPQHF. The DNA for the CDR3 is TGTGCCAGCAGCCGGGACAGTAATAGCAATCAGCCCCAGCATTTT.

This chain links TRBV14 with TRBJ2-1, with D unresolved. Germline V gives CDR1 SGHDN, CDR2 FVKESK. The CDR3 extends over 18 amino acids. Trimming shortened V by 0 bases and J by 8 bases, and 23 bases separated the two germline ends. This chain's CDR3 is CASSQDRRTFRLDDEQFF. CDR3 bases: TGTGCCAGCAGCCAAGATCGACGTACGTTTAGGCTAGACGATGAGCAGTTCTTC.

The chain employs TRBV28 and TRBJ2-1, with D perhaps TRBD1 (6 bases). The germline CDR1 and CDR2 sequences are MDHEN and SYDVKM. The V end was cut by 10 bases, the J end by 8 bases, with 27 bases between. This CDR3 spans 16 amino acids. In nucleotides, the CDR3 is TGTGCCACCAGGGACAAGGGGAAGAAGCCCTGGGATGAGCAGTTCTTC. It translates to CATRDKGKKPWDEQFF.

The chain has TRBV5-6 and TRBJ2-1; tentatively, D is TRBD2 (5 bases). The V gene's germline CDR1 is SGHDT and CDR2 YYEEEE. The CDR3 runs 15 residues. Between the trimmed V and J ends, which lost 4 bases and 9 bases, there was a span of 20 bases. The CDR3 here is CASSQEPTSFAEQFF. The CDR3 DNA follows: TGTGCCAGCAGCCAGGAACCCACTAGTTTCGCTGAGCAGTTCTTC. Together with reference TRBV5-6 and TRBJ2-1, the CDR3 gives the full variable domain: DAGVTQSPTHLIKTRGQQVTLRCSPKSGHDTVSWYQQALGQGPQFIFQYYEEEERQRGNFPDRFSGHQFPNYSSELNVNALLLGDSALYLCASSQEPTSFAEQFFGPGTRLTVL.

This chain connects TRBV5-6 to TRBJ1-6; D is unresolved. CDR3 length: 15 residues. V shed 2 bases and J shed 9 bases, with 15 bases lying between them. Germline assignment: CDR1 SGHDT and CDR2 YYEEEE. The CDR3 DNA sequence: TGTGCCAGCAGCTTTTTTTCCACCGGCGGTTCACCCCTCCACTTT. Translated: CASSFFSTGGSPLHF.

The chain joins TRBV28 to TRBJ2-1; TRBD2 matches 10 bases. V lost 4 bases and J lost 8; bases outside the gene matches: 8. Germline V gives CDR1 MDHEN, CDR2 SYDVKM. The CDR3 sequence is 15 residues long. The CDR3 is CASSSLAGVGYEQFF. The CDR3 region has the DNA TGTGCCAGCAGTTCTCTAGCGGGAGTGGGGTATGAGCAGTTCTTC.

The chain is built from TRBV6-5 and TRBJ2-5; tentative D call: TRBD1 (5 bases). The CDR3 has 16 amino acids. Germline V gene lookup returns CDR1 MNHEY and CDR2 SVGAGI. The V gene lost 0 bases and the J gene lost 4 bases, with 15 bases spanning the gap. The CDR3 region is CASSYSTVGFTETQYF. In DNA form, the CDR3 reads TGTGCCAGCAGTTACTCGACAGTCGGGTTCACAGAGACCCAGTACTTC.

This clone has a handful of counts. This chain uses TRBV28 with TRBJ2-2; 8 bases agree with TRBD1. V lost 4 bases and J lost 5; bases outside the gene matches: 3. Germline V CDR1 and CDR2: MDHEN, SYDVKM. The CDR3 totals 14 residues. For the CDR3, the DNA is TGTGCCAGCAGTTACAGGGGGTGGACCGGGGAGCTGTTTTTT. This gives the protein CASSYRGWTGELFF.

This chain connects TRBV28 to TRBJ1-2; 9 nucleotides agree with TRBD1. The length of the CDR3 is 12 residues. V was pared by 5 bases and J by 7 bases, with 2 bases of the junction left unmatched. In germline, CDR1 is MDHEN, CDR2 SYDVKM. CDR3 loop: CASSGQGFGYTF. Here the CDR3 DNA reads TGTGCCAGCAGTGGACAGGGGTTTGGCTACACCTTC.

The rearrangement joins TRBV18 to TRBJ1-1; tentatively, D is TRBD1 (5 bases). V lost 2 bases and J 5 bases, leaving 15 bases between the germline ends. The CDR3 length is 15 residues. CDR1 is KGHSH, CDR2 LQKENI, per germline. The CDR3 region is CASSPVKGLRTEAFF. DNA for the CDR3: TGTGCCAGCTCACCAGTTAAGGGGTTACGGACTGAAGCTTTCTTT.

The V and J genes are TRBV30 and TRBJ2-7; 12 nucleotides line up with TRBD2. Germline trimming cut 2 bases from V and 4 bases from J; bases unmatched to any gene: 12. CDR3 length equals 17 residues. The germline V gene has CDR1 GTSNPN and CDR2 SVGIG (reference sequence). The CDR3 here is CAWSPSWGTSGRYEQYF. CDR3 bases: TGTGCCTGGAGTCCTTCTTGGGGCACTAGCGGGAGGTACGAGCAGTACTTC.

The chain has TRBV28 and TRBJ1-6, with D possibly TRBD1 on 5 matching bases. Germline assignment: CDR1 MDHEN and CDR2 SYDVKM. With 8 bases removed from V and 8 bases from J, the gap between germline ends came to 16 bases. The CDR3 has 14 residues. CDR3 residues: CASYRGGGYSPLHF. CDR3 in DNA: TGTGCCAGCTACCGGGGCGGAGGGTATTCACCCCTCCACTTT.

In its sample, this clone was seen once. This chain joins TRBV28 and TRBJ2-1; D uncertain. The V and J ends lost 3 bases and 9 bases respectively, with 15 bases between them. There are 14 residues in the CDR3. Germline V lookup: CDR1 MDHEN, CDR2 SYDVKM. Written as DNA, the CDR3 is TGTGCCAGCAGTTTGATGCAGAGTTCAATTGAGCAGTTCTTC. This codes for CASSLMQSSIEQFF. Based on the CDR3 plus reference TRBV28 and TRBJ2-1, the full variable domain is DVKVTQSSRYLVKRTGEKVFLECVQDMDHENMFWYRQDPGLGLRLIYFSYDVKMKEKGDIPEGYSVSREKKERFSLILESASTNQTSMYLCASSLMQSSIEQFFGPGTRLTVL.